One and the same sample provided the 31 T cell receptor beta chains below, sequenced in a study of T cell changes during pregnancy in multiple sclerosis. Sequencing was performed with immunoSEQ multiplex PCR; in TCRdb, only in-frame clones are kept and a portion is missing. The sample records tens of thousands of clones, roughly nine tenths being singletons. This specimen consisted of CD4+ T cells from peripheral blood mononuclear cells, obtained in the third trimester of pregnancy. The receptors shown here come from a female donor in good health, enrolled as a control in a pregnancy study.

The V call is TRBV7-2, the J call TRBJ1-6; the match to TRBD1 covers 10 bases. This CDR3 is built from 15 residues. V was pared by 6 bases and J by 7 bases, with 6 bases of the junction left unmatched. CDR1 SGHTA and CDR2 FQGNSA come from the germline V gene. The CDR3 here is CASSPPGQGNSPLHF. The CDR3, as DNA: TGTGCCAGCAGTCCACCGGGACAGGGGAATTCACCCCTCCACTTT.

The chain recombines TRBV4-3 with TRBJ2-1; 11 bases are shared with TRBD1. The CDR3 has 14 amino acids. After removal of 4 bases from V and 8 bases from J, the junction contained 4 bases not matched to a gene. Germline V lookup: CDR1 LGHNA, CDR2 YSLEER. The CDR3 DNA follows: TGCGCCAGCAGCCGGACAGGGGGCATATATGAGCAGTTCTTC. Its translation is CASSRTGGIYEQFF.

The chain links TRBV6-5 to TRBJ1-2; D not resolved. CDR1 and CDR2 from the germline V gene are MNHEY and SVGAGI. The CDR3 is made up of 13 amino acids. V lost 4 bases and J 5 bases, leaving 11 bases between the germline ends. CDR3 bases: TGTGCCAGCAGTTCCGCAGGCGGGTATGGCTACACCTTC. Protein sequence: CASSSAGGYGYTF.

The V gene is TRBV12-2, the J gene TRBJ1-2; TRBD1 is the table's D call and was not checked against the DNA. TRBV12-2 is reported as a pseudogene. This CDR3 spans 13 amino acids. CDR3 bases: TGTGCAAGTACCTCGTGCAGGTCCCCTGGCTACACCTTC. Translating gives CASTSCRSPGYTF.

This sequence joins TRBV5-6 and TRBJ1-1, with unresolved D. V was cut by 0 bases and J by 10 bases, with 13 bases left in between. Germline CDR1 is SGHDT and CDR2 is YYEEEE. The CDR3 contains 13 residues. In nucleotides, the CDR3 is TGTGCCAGCAGCTTGGGTACGGGGATAGGAGCTTTCTTT. It translates to CASSLGTGIGAFF.

The chain joins TRBV7-2 to TRBJ2-1; 8 positions match TRBD1. The CDR3 sequence is 15 residues long. CDR1 SGHTA and CDR2 FQGNSA come from the germline V gene. V dropped 3 bases and J dropped 4; count of bases not matched to a gene: 5. The CDR3 nucleotides are TGTGCCAGCAGCTTCAGACAGGGGTGGTACAATGAGCAGTTCTTC. This translates into CASSFRQGWYNEQFF.

The J gene is TRBJ1-2, the V gene TRBV5-6; D is ambiguous. The CDR3 contains 16 residues. V was clipped by 1 base and J by 5 bases, with 18 bases between them. Germline V CDR1 and CDR2: SGHDT, YYEEEE. The CDR3 loop is CASSLQAVQRGYGYTF. Written as DNA, the CDR3 is TGTGCCAGCAGCTTGCAAGCGGTCCAACGCGGATATGGCTACACCTTC.

This chain links TRBV5-1 with TRBJ1-4, with 8 bases lining up with TRBD1. The trim removed 5 bases at V and 3 bases at J, leaving 6 bases unmatched. The CDR3 covers 15 residues. Germline-derived CDR1 and CDR2 are SGHRS and YFSETQ. The CDR3 DNA follows: TGCGCCAGCAGAGTCCAGGGGGCGTCTAATGAAAAACTGTTTTTT. It codes for CASRVQGASNEKLFF.

The V gene is TRBV11-3, the J gene TRBJ1-1, with D unclear. V was clipped by 4 bases and J by 1 base, with 7 bases between them. CDR3 length equals 13 residues. Germline assignment: CDR1 SGHNT and CDR2 YENEEA. The CDR3 DNA sequence: TGTGCCAGCAGCTCGTACACGAACACTGAAGCTTTCTTT. Its translation is CASSSYTNTEAFF. Combining the CDR3 with reference TRBV11-3 and TRBJ1-1 gives the whole variable domain EAGVVQSPRYKIIEKKQPVAFWCNPISGHNTLYWYLQNLGQGPELLIRYENEEAVDDSQLPKDRFSAERLKGVDSTLKIQPAELGDSAVYLCASSSYTNTEAFFGQGTRLTVV.

The chain combines TRBV6-5 with TRBJ2-2; 9 bases fit TRBD1. The V gene end was trimmed by 4 bases and the J gene end by 2 bases; junction bases not matched to a gene: 2. This CDR3 spans 15 amino acids. The germline gives CDR1 MNHEY, CDR2 SVGAGI. CDR3 nucleotides: TGTGCCAGCAGTTGGACAGGGGTCAACACCGGGGAGCTGTTTTTT. This sequence encodes CASSWTGVNTGELFF.

The chain combines TRBV5-1 with TRBJ2-5; D is unresolved. The length of the CDR3 is 16 residues. Germline V gene data show CDR1 as SGHRS and CDR2 as YFSETQ. V was shortened by 5 bases and J by 0 bases, with 17 bases between the two germline ends. This CDR3 is CASSVSGRSNQETQYF. CDR3 nucleotide sequence: TGCGCCAGCAGTGTGTCGGGTAGGTCGAACCAAGAGACCCAGTACTTC. Drawing the rest from reference TRBV5-1 and TRBJ2-5, the complete variable domain is KAGVTQTPRYLIKTRGQQVTLSCSPISGHRSVSWYQQTPGQGLQFLFEYFSETQRNKGNFPGRFSGRQFSNSRSEMNVSTLELGDSALYLCASSVSGRSNQETQYFGPGTRLLVL.

V is TRBV6-5 and J is TRBJ1-2; no definite D call. Trimming stripped 4 bases from V and 4 bases from J, with 7 bases between. The CDR3 contains 12 residues. Germline V gives CDR1 MNHEY, CDR2 SVGAGI. DNA of the CDR3: TGTGCCAGCAGTTCCCTAATCTATGGCTACACCTTC. Encoded protein: CASSSLIYGYTF.

V and J are TRBV5-1 and TRBJ1-5; 9 nucleotides agree with TRBD1. With V trimmed by 3 bases and J by 6 bases, 10 bases remained unmatched. This CDR3 has 16 amino acids. CDR1 SGHRS and CDR2 YFSETQ come from the germline V gene. DNA for the CDR3: TGCGCCAGCAGCTGGGAGGGACAGGGAAGCGGTCAGCCCCAGCATTTT. This codes for CASSWEGQGSGQPQHF.

The genes are TRBV19 and TRBJ1-1; tentatively, D is TRBD1 (6 bases). The CDR3 is made up of 15 amino acids. Trimming cost V 5 bases and J 4 bases, with 17 bases left between them. CDR1 and CDR2 from the germline V gene are LNHDA and SQIVND (reference sequence). The chain's CDR3 is CASSPTGTWGTEAFF. The CDR3 DNA is TGTGCCAGTAGTCCGACCGGGACATGGGGCACTGAAGCTTTCTTT. The whole variable domain, filled in from reference TRBV19 and TRBJ1-1, reads DGGITQSPKYLFRKEGQNVTLSCEQNLNHDAMYWYRQDPGQGLRLIYYSQIVNDFQKGDIAEGYSVSREKKESFPLTVTSAQKNPTAFYLCASSPTGTWGTEAFFGQGTRLTVV.

V usage is TRBV7-9 and J usage is TRBJ2-5; 14 positions match TRBD2. The germline V gene encodes CDR1 SEHNR and CDR2 FQNEAQ (reference sequence). After removal of 5 bases from V and 5 bases from J, the junction contained 10 bases not matched to a gene. This CDR3 contains 17 residues. CDR3 sequence (DNA): TGTGCCAGCAGCGAACGTGGGACTAGCGGGGGTGGGGAGACCCAGTACTTC. Translation: CASSERGTSGGGETQYF. The full variable domain, with the rest looked up from reference TRBV7-9 and TRBJ2-5, is DTGVSQNPRHKITKRGQNVTFRCDPISEHNRLYWYRQTLGQGPEFLTYFQNEAQLEKSRLLSDRFSAERPKGSFSTLEIQRTEQGDSAMYLCASSERGTSGGGETQYFGPGTRLLVL.

V gene TRBV5-6 combines with J gene TRBJ1-5; 12 bases fit TRBD1. CDR3 size: 13 residues. J gave up 7 bases and V 4 bases, and 0 bases lay outside the gene matches. Germline-derived CDR1 and CDR2 are SGHDT and YYEEEE. The chain's CDR3 is CASSGTGGQPQHF. The CDR3 nucleotides are TGTGCCAGCAGCGGGACAGGGGGCCAGCCCCAGCATTTT.

In DNA, the CDR3 is TGTGCCAGTAGTATCAGGTCCCGACAGGTATCAGCTAACTATGGCTACACCTTC. Protein: CASSIRSRQVSANYGYTF. The chain uses TRBV19 and TRBJ1-2, with D maybe TRBD1 (6 bases). This CDR3 has 18 amino acids. V was shortened by 3 bases and J by 0 bases, with 20 bases between the two germline ends. Germline loops: CDR1 LNHDA, CDR2 SQIVND (reference sequence).

This clone appeared once. V is TRBV27 and J is TRBJ2-3, with 9 nucleotides matching TRBD1. This CDR3 comprises 15 residues. V gave up 7 bases and J gave up 3 bases; unmatched junction bases: 8. The germline gives CDR1 MNHEY, CDR2 SMNVEV (reference sequence). The CDR3 DNA is TGTGCCAGCACACAAAGGGGACAGGGAACAGATACGCAGTATTTT. This sequence encodes CASTQRGQGTDTQYF.

The chain is built from TRBV4-1 and TRBJ2-7; D might be TRBD1 (6 bases). The CDR3 covers 15 residues. Germline CDR1 is MGHRA and CDR2 is YSYEKL. V gave up 5 bases and J gave up 0 bases, with 14 bases separating them. The DNA for the CDR3 is TGCGCCAGCAGCGGACCGGGCAGGGGCTCCTACGAGCAGTACTTC. Translation gives CASSGPGRGSYEQYF.

The CDR3 spells CASRRQGASYNEQFF. CDR3 DNA: TGCGCCAGCAGGCGACAGGGGGCCTCCTACAATGAGCAGTTCTTC. V usage is TRBV4-1 and J usage is TRBJ2-1, with 10 bases that match TRBD1. Unmatched junction bases numbered 2, after V lost 6 bases and J lost 0 bases. Germline CDR1 is MGHRA and CDR2 is YSYEKL. CDR3 length: 15 amino acids.

The chain has TRBV7-2 and TRBJ1-4; D call uncertain. This CDR3 is 14 amino acids long. V was pared by 1 base and J by 4 bases, with 7 bases between. CDR1 SGHTA and CDR2 FQGNSA come from the germline V gene. The CDR3 spells CASSLEQINEKLFF. The CDR3 DNA reads as TGTGCCAGCAGCTTAGAACAGATTAATGAAAAACTGTTTTTT.

The chain links TRBV6-5 to TRBJ2-5, with 8 bases fitting TRBD1. V dropped 6 bases and J dropped 4; count of bases not matched to a gene: 10. The CDR3 is 15 amino acids. Germline lookup yields CDR1 MNHEY and CDR2 SVGAGI. The CDR3 protein is CASRPQGARGETQYF. DNA of the CDR3: TGTGCCAGCAGGCCTCAGGGGGCGCGGGGAGAGACCCAGTACTTC.

The chain has TRBV10-3 and TRBJ2-7; 10 bases map to TRBD1. This CDR3 comprises 17 residues. Germline V gives CDR1 ENHRY, CDR2 SYGVKD. V trimming: 3 bases; J trimming: 5 bases; junction bases outside the gene matches: 13. The CDR3 bases are TGTGCCATCAGTGATACCTCCCAGGGGACAGGGGCCGACGAGCAGTACTTC. This translates into CAISDTSQGTGADEQYF.

The chain uses TRBV6-5 and TRBJ1-5; unclear D gene. V was cut by 4 bases and J by 6 bases, with 16 bases left in between. Germline V gene lookup returns CDR1 MNHEY and CDR2 SVGAGI. CDR3 length equals 15 residues. CDR3 sequence (DNA): TGTGCCAGCAGTTTCAACCCCCCGGGGAGTCAGCCCCAGCATTTT. This sequence encodes CASSFNPPGSQPQHF.

The J gene is TRBJ1-1, the V gene TRBV7-2, with D perhaps matching TRBD1 (5 bases). This CDR3 is 14 amino acids long. Trimming stripped 1 base from V and 11 bases from J, with 17 bases between. Germline V gene lookup returns CDR1 SGHTA and CDR2 FQGNSA. The CDR3 spells CASSLVEGMGRAFF. In nucleotides, the CDR3 is TGTGCCAGCAGCTTAGTGGAGGGGATGGGTAGGGCTTTCTTT.

J is TRBJ1-1 and V is TRBV18, with D unclear. Germline CDR1 reads KGHSH; CDR2 reads LQKENI. The CDR3 length is 14 residues. V lost 0 bases to trimming and J lost 1 base, with 6 bases between them. CDR3 sequence: CASSPPAPNTEAFF. CDR3 sequence (DNA): TGTGCCAGCTCACCACCGGCACCGAACACTGAAGCTTTCTTT.

The chain uses TRBV11-3 and TRBJ2-3, with D unclear. Germline V gene lookup returns CDR1 SGHNT and CDR2 YENEEA. The CDR3 covers 13 residues. Trimming took off 0 bases at V and 1 base at J, with 2 bases between the two ends. The CDR3 loop is CASSLDGTDTQYF. DNA of the CDR3: TGTGCCAGCAGCTTAGACGGCACAGATACGCAGTATTTT.

The chain has TRBV4-1 and TRBJ1-2; 7 nucleotides agree with TRBD1. This CDR3 region has 15 residues. V lost 0 bases to trimming and J lost 0 bases; unmatched junction nucleotides: 1. The germline V gene has CDR1 MGHRA and CDR2 YSYEKL. CDR3 DNA sequence: TGCGCCAGCAGCCAAGACGGGACAGCTAACTATGGCTACACCTTC. Protein product: CASSQDGTANYGYTF.

This clone was seen only once. The CDR3 spells CATSRDKRRTDTQYF. DNA for the CDR3: TGTGCCACCAGCAGAGATAAGCGGCGCACAGATACGCAGTATTTT. The chain has TRBV15 and TRBJ2-3; tentatively, D is TRBD2 (5 bases). The CDR3 has 15 amino acids. Trimming took off 0 bases at V and 1 base at J, with 8 bases between the two ends. From germline, CDR1 is LNHNV and CDR2 YYDKDF (reference sequence).

The V gene is TRBV5-5, the J gene TRBJ2-1, with TRBD1 matching over 8 bases. Trimming took 0 bases from V and 1 from J; bases not matched to a gene: 0. Looked up from germline, CDR1 is SGHKS and CDR2 is YYEKEE (reference sequence). This CDR3 has 15 amino acids. CDR3 amino acids: CASSLGTGSYNEQFF. DNA of the CDR3: TGTGCCAGCAGCTTGGGGACAGGGTCCTACAATGAGCAGTTCTTC.

This chain joins TRBV15 and TRBJ1-4; D gene ambiguous. The CDR3 has 18 residues. V lost 8 bases and J 1 base, leaving 23 bases between the germline ends. Germline V CDR1 and CDR2: LNHNV, YYDKDF (reference sequence). The CDR3 nucleotides read TGTGCCACCCAGCGGCGGATCACCGCTTCGAGAACTAATGAAAAACTGTTTTTT. This codes for CATQRRITASRTNEKLFF.